The rows below give T cell receptor beta chains drawn from one sample of a study of control samples from healthy donors and cancer patients. The method was immunoSEQ multiplex PCR; TCRdb's version includes in-frame clones alone and lacks a portion of them. In the table there are some 95,000 clones, roughly 89% of which are singletons. The specimen sequenced was blood. These receptors were collected from a human donor in good health. The donor label of this sample is uncertain. CDR3s include the opening cysteine and the closing phenylalanine or tryptophan. Each record gives: V gene, J gene, clone size, D gene, CDR3 DNA, CDR3 protein. D genes are given only for firm matches. The listing skips clone size in some rows; elsewhere it reads once, few, many or a size class.

>TRBV2|TRBJ1-2|NA|NA
TGTGCCAGCAGTGGGACGGGCGGTCGAGGAGGCTACACCTTC
CASSGTGGRGGYTF
>TRBV13|TRBJ2-3|NA|TRBD1
TGTGCCAGCTCAGGGGGCAGGAGCACAGATACGCAGTATTTT
CASSGGRSTDTQYF
>TRBV5-8|TRBJ2-3|NA|NA
TGTGCCAGCAGCCCGGATAGGGTGCTAGCTGATACGCAGTATTTT
CASSPDRVLADTQYF
>TRBV6-6|TRBJ2-1|NA|TRBD2
TGTGCCAGCAGTTACATCGCGGGGGGGCAGTATGAGCAGTTCTTC
CASSYIAGGQYEQFF
>TRBV19|TRBJ1-6|many|TRBD1
TGTGCCAGTAGCCCACTCGGGACCCAGGGGGTCACTACACCCCTCCACTTT
CASSPLGTQGVTTPLHF
>TRBV27|TRBJ2-3|NA|TRBD2
TGTGCCAGCAGTACCTCCTCTTGGCGGGGGGGCCTGAATACGCAGTATTTT
CASSTSSWRGGLNTQYF
>TRBV6-6|TRBJ2-5|NA|TRBD2
TGTGCCAGCAGCCGAGACGTAGCGGGGGGGGCGGGAGAGACCCAGTACTTC
CASSRDVAGGAGETQYF
>TRBV24-1|TRBJ2-3|NA|NA
TGTGCCACCAGTGACACCCTTGGAGCGGGAGATACGCAGTATTTT
CATSDTLGAGDTQYF
>TRBV6-5|TRBJ1-4|NA|NA
TGTGCCAGCAGTACCGTGGGGGCAACTAATGAAAAACTGTTTTTT
CASSTVGATNEKLFF
>TRBV20-1|TRBJ1-2|NA|NA
TGCAGTGCTAGTCCCGCCGGAAGCTTAAGCGGCTACACCTTC
CSASPAGSLSGYTF
>TRBV6-2/TRBV6-3|TRBJ2-5|NA|NA
TGTGCCAGCAGTTCTCTTACCGTAGAGACCCAGTACTTC
CASSSLTVETQYF
>TRBV7-6|TRBJ2-2|NA|TRBD1
TGTGCCAGCAGCGGTAGCAGGACAGGACCCTTGAGAACCGGGGAGCTGTTTTTT
CASSGSRTGPLRTGELFF
>TRBV9|TRBJ2-1|NA|NA
TGTGCCAGCAGCGTAGAGTCTAGCTCGCGCAATGAGCAGTTCTTC
CASSVESSSRNEQFF
>TRBV2|TRBJ1-5|NA|NA
TGTGCCAGCAGTGAAGAGATTCAGCCCCAGCATTTT
CASSEEIQPQHF
>TRBV5-1|TRBJ1-3|few|NA
TGCGCCAGCAGCCCGAGCTCTGGAAACACCATATATTTT
CASSPSSGNTIYF
>TRBV12-3/TRBV12-4|TRBJ1-1|few|NA
TGTGCCAGCAGGGGGGGGATTCTTGAAGCTTTCTTT
CASRGGILEAFF
>TRBV7-2|TRBJ2-5|NA|TRBD1
TGTGCCAGCAGCCCCAGGGACAGGCCCCAAGAGACCCAGTACTTC
CASSPRDRPQETQYF
>TRBV28|TRBJ1-1|NA|NA
TGTGCCAGCAGTTCCTGGGCCACAAACACTGAAGCTTTCTTT
CASSSWATNTEAFF
>TRBV6-5|TRBJ2-1|NA|NA
TGTGCCAGCAGCCGGACAGCTCCCGAGCAGTTCTTC
CASSRTAPEQFF
>TRBV7-2|TRBJ1-2|NA|TRBD1
TGTGCCAGCAGCTGGGCCGGGACAGGGGGTAACTATGGCTACACCTTC
CASSWAGTGGNYGYTF
>TRBV7-9|TRBJ1-4|few|TRBD1
TGTGCCAGCAGCTTATGGGCAGGGGGTATGGAAAAACTGTTTTTT
CASSLWAGGMEKLFF
>TRBV2|TRBJ1-5|NA|NA
TGTGCCAGCAGGTCAACGACGACAGCGAATCAGCCCCAGCATTTT
CASRSTTTANQPQHF
>TRBV6-1|TRBJ1-5|NA|NA
TGTGCCAGCAGTGAAGGAGGGTTCCCCTTCAATCAGCCCCAGCATTTT
CASSEGGFPFNQPQHF
>TRBV19|TRBJ2-1|NA|TRBD1
TGTGCCAGTAGTAACCGGGACAGGGGTTTGGTCGATGAGCAGTTCTTC
CASSNRDRGLVDEQFF
>TRBV6-4|TRBJ2-3|NA|NA
TGTGCCAGCAGTGACTCTAAGGACGGGGGAACCGATACGCAGTATTTT
CASSDSKDGGTDTQYF
>TRBV10-3|TRBJ1-2|NA|NA
TGTGCCATCAGTGAGTCGGAGGCTTGGCTCACCTTC
CAISESEAWLTF
>TRBV5-1|TRBJ2-5|NA|NA
TGCGCCAGCAGCACCGGGTCTGGAGAGACCCAGTACTTC
CASSTGSGETQYF
>TRBV5-5|TRBJ1-6|NA|NA
TGTGCCAGCAGCTTGGGCAATCAAGGGATCTCACCCCTCCACTTT
CASSLGNQGISPLHF
>TRBV29-1|TRBJ1-1|NA|TRBD1
TGCAGCGTTAAAGCAGACAGGGGCATTGAAGCTTTCTTT
CSVKADRGIEAFF
>TRBV6-6|TRBJ1-6|NA|TRBD1
TGTGCCAGCAGGATCTCTGGGACAGGAGATAATTCACCCCTCCACTTT
CASRISGTGDNSPLHF
>TRBV5-1|TRBJ1-1|NA|NA
TGCGCCAGCAGCACCCTCGACGGTAACACTGAAGCTTTCTTT
CASSTLDGNTEAFF
>TRBV5-1|TRBJ2-7|NA|TRBD2
TGCGCCAGCAGCTTGCCAGCGGGGGGCTCCTACGAGCAGTACTTC
CASSLPAGGSYEQYF
>TRBV28|TRBJ1-2|NA|NA
TGTGCCAGCAGTTCCCCCCCCAACTATGGCTACACCTTC
CASSSPPNYGYTF
>TRBV9|TRBJ1-4|NA|NA
TGTGCCAGCAGCGTAGAGTCCGGGGCGCTCTGGGAAAAACTGTTTTTT
CASSVESGALWEKLFF
>TRBV6-5|TRBJ1-2|NA|NA
TGTGCCAGCTGCATTGGCGGGGGTCTATATGGCTACACCTTC
CASCIGGGLYGYTF
>TRBV9|TRBJ1-4|once|NA
TGTGCCAGCAGCGTAGGGGGTCACGGGGCGGAGAAACTGTTTTTT
CASSVGGHGAEKLFF
>TRBV6-2/TRBV6-3|TRBJ1-1|NA|NA
TGTGCCAGCAGTCCGGACAGTCTGAACACTGAAGCTTTCTTT
CASSPDSLNTEAFF
>TRBV18|TRBJ1-3|NA|NA
TGTGCCAGCTCACCAGGCACGGGTCGTTCTGGAAACACCATATATTTT
CASSPGTGRSGNTIYF
>TRBV5-1|TRBJ2-5|NA|TRBD1
TGCGCCAGCAGCTTGGGGACAGGAGAAGAGACCCAGTACTTC
CASSLGTGEETQYF
>TRBV10-1|TRBJ2-4|NA|NA
TGCGCCAGCAGTGACGGCGGGCTAGCCAAAAACATTCAGTACTTC
CASSDGGLAKNIQYF
>TRBV2|TRBJ2-7|NA|NA
TGTGCCAGCAGTGAAGGGGGGGGCAGGTACGAGCAGTACTTC
CASSEGGGRYEQYF
>TRBV28|TRBJ1-5|NA|TRBD1
TGTGCCAGCAGCCCTGGACAGGTCAGTCAGCCCCAGCATTTT
CASSPGQVSQPQHF
>TRBV20-1|TRBJ1-2|once|NA
TGCAGTGCTAGTAGGGATGGTGGCTACACCTTC
CSASRDGGYTF
>TRBV6-1|TRBJ1-2|NA|NA
TGTGCCAGCAGTGAATTGTGGGGAGGCTACACCTTC
CASSELWGGYTF
>TRBV7-8|TRBJ2-1|NA|NA
TGTGCCAGCAGCTTAGCACCTCACAATGAGCAGTTCTTC
CASSLAPHNEQFF
>TRBV4-1|TRBJ1-5|NA|NA
TGCGCCAGCAGCCAAACAGGGCCCCCCAATCAGCCCCAGCATTTT
CASSQTGPPNQPQHF
>TRBV12-3/TRBV12-4|TRBJ1-1|NA|NA
TGTGCCAGCAGTTTAGGCACTGAAGCTTTCTTT
CASSLGTEAFF
>TRBV2|TRBJ1-2|NA|NA
TGTGCCAGCAGCTCACAGGACAGAGACTATGGCTACACCTTC
CASSSQDRDYGYTF
>TRBV18|TRBJ2-1|NA|NA
TGTGCCAGCTCACCACGGATCTACGGGGAGAGCAATGAGCAGTTCTTC
CASSPRIYGESNEQFF
>TRBV5-1|TRBJ2-5|NA|TRBD2
TGCGCCAGCAGCTTGGCTAGCGGGGGTCTCGAGACCCAGTACTTC
CASSLASGGLETQYF
>TRBV6-2/TRBV6-3|TRBJ2-5|NA|TRBD1
TGTGCCAGCAGTGGACAGGGGTCCCTTGCGACCCAGTACTTC
CASSGQGSLATQYF